Listed here are 25 T cell receptor beta chains from one sample, sequenced in a study of OX40 agonist ivuxolimab in advanced cancers. Using immunoSEQ multiplex PCR, the repertoire was profiled, and TCRdb retains in-frame clones only, with some absent. The table records around 65,000 clones, around nine tenths of them present only once. The sample here was CD4+ or CD8+ T cells sorted from blood, taken in a trial of the OX40 agonist ivuxolimab. The receptors were gathered from an adult with an advanced solid tumor such as melanoma, head and neck, liver or kidney cancer.

The gene calls are TRBV5-4 and TRBJ1-1, with TRBD1 matching over 7 bases. The germline V gene encodes CDR1 SGHNT and CDR2 YYREEE (reference sequence). With 4 bases clipped from V and 1 base from J, the junction kept 4 bases outside the gene matches. The CDR3 is 14 residues long. The CDR3 loop is CASSGGQRNTEAFF. The CDR3 nucleotides are TGTGCCAGCAGCGGGGGACAGCGGAACACTGAAGCTTTCTTT.

V gene TRBV19 combines with J gene TRBJ1-1; D is undetermined. The ends were cut back, 7 bases at V and 3 bases at J, with 6 bases in the middle. Germline V CDR1 and CDR2: LNHDA, SQIVND (reference sequence). The CDR3 length is 11 residues. DNA for the CDR3: TGTGCCAGTACCAAGGACACTGAAGCTTTCTTT. Translating it yields CASTKDTEAFF.

There are a few counts of this clone. This chain links TRBV5-6 with TRBJ1-3; D is ambiguous. CDR3 length: 17 residues. V was clipped by 3 bases and J by 4 bases, with 20 bases between them. CDR1 is SGHDT, CDR2 YYEEEE, per germline. The CDR3: CASSSYAYSFTGNTIYF. The CDR3 coding sequence is TGTGCCAGCAGCTCCTACGCATACTCATTTACGGGAAACACCATATATTTT.

This chain joins TRBV19 and TRBJ2-5; a possible D gene is TRBD2 (5 bases). The V end lost 4 bases, the J end lost 0 bases, and 9 bases lay between the germline ends. The CDR3 totals 14 residues. Looked up from germline, CDR1 is LNHDA and CDR2 is SQIVND (reference sequence). The CDR3, as DNA: TGTGCCAGTAGTACGACGGACTACCAAGAGACCCAGTACTTC. Translating it yields CASSTTDYQETQYF. The full variable domain, completed using reference TRBV19 and TRBJ2-5, is DGGITQSPKYLFRKEGQNVTLSCEQNLNHDAMYWYRQDPGQGLRLIYYSQIVNDFQKGDIAEGYSVSREKKESFPLTVTSAQKNPTAFYLCASSTTDYQETQYFGPGTRLLVL.

Here the CDR3 reads CASNEGPRTDTQYF. CDR3 coding DNA: TGTGCCAGCAATGAGGGGCCACGCACAGATACGCAGTATTTT. The J gene is TRBJ2-3, the V gene TRBV28; either TRBD1 or TRBD2 may supply D (5 bases each). The V and J ends lost 7 bases and 1 base respectively, with 12 bases between them. This CDR3 contains 14 residues. Germline-derived CDR1 and CDR2 are MDHEN and SYDVKM.

This clone occurred once. The V call is TRBV7-9, the J call TRBJ2-2; 7 bases align to TRBD1. J was trimmed by 5 bases and V by 5 bases; bases with no gene match: 11. This CDR3 spans 16 amino acids. Germline assignment: CDR1 SEHNR and CDR2 FQNEAQ (reference sequence). The CDR3 reads CASSPQTGIGTGELFF. The CDR3 DNA sequence: TGTGCCAGCAGCCCCCAGACAGGGATCGGAACCGGGGAGCTGTTTTTT. Using reference TRBV7-9 and TRBJ2-2 for the parts outside the CDR3, the full variable domain is DTGVSQNPRHKITKRGQNVTFRCDPISEHNRLYWYRQTLGQGPEFLTYFQNEAQLEKSRLLSDRFSAERPKGSFSTLEIQRTEQGDSAMYLCASSPQTGIGTGELFFGEGSRLTVL.

This chain joins TRBV9 and TRBJ2-5, with TRBD2 matching over 13 bases. This CDR3 has 16 amino acids. Trimming took 3 bases from V and 5 from J; bases not matched to a gene: 7. Germline lookup yields CDR1 SGDLS and CDR2 YYNGEE. In nucleotides, the CDR3 is TGTGCCAGCAGCGCCCGACTAGCGGGGGGTGAGGAGACCCAGTACTTC. Amino acid sequence: CASSARLAGGEETQYF.

The CDR3 nucleotides read TGCGCCAGCAGTGTCGGCGGGGGAGATACGCAGTATTTT. Translation: CASSVGGGDTQYF. The chain couples TRBV10-1 to TRBJ2-3; 7 bases map to TRBD2. The V gene's germline CDR1 is WNHNN and CDR2 SYGVQD (reference sequence). This CDR3 region has 13 residues. V gave up 4 bases and J gave up 5 bases; unmatched junction bases: 3.

The J gene is TRBJ2-7, the V gene TRBV5-4; D may be TRBD1 or TRBD2 (5 bases each). The ends were cut back, 3 bases at V and 2 bases at J, with 15 bases in the middle. The germline V gene has CDR1 SGHNT and CDR2 YYREEE (reference sequence). The CDR3 consists of 15 residues. CDR3: CASSSSGTAAYEQYF. For the CDR3, the DNA is TGTGCCAGCAGCTCATCCGGGACGGCGGCCTACGAGCAGTACTTC. The whole variable domain, filled in from reference TRBV5-4 and TRBJ2-7, reads ETGVTQSPTHLIKTRGQQVTLRCSSQSGHNTVSWYQQALGQGPQFIFQYYREEENGRGNFPPRFSGLQFPNYSSELNVNALELDDSALYLCASSSSGTAAYEQYFGPGTRLTVT.

The chain couples TRBV7-9 to TRBJ2-7; D is unclear. Germline loops: CDR1 SEHNR, CDR2 FQNEAQ (reference sequence). The CDR3 length is 17 residues. V gave up 5 bases and J gave up 4 bases, with 24 bases separating them. CDR3 DNA sequence: TGTGCCAGCAGCGACACCGGACCCTACCGACCTACATACGAGCAGTACTTC. It yields the protein CASSDTGPYRPTYEQYF. The variable domain in full, completed from reference TRBV7-9 and TRBJ2-7, reads DTGVSQNPRHKITKRGQNVTFRCDPISEHNRLYWYRQTLGQGPEFLTYFQNEAQLEKSRLLSDRFSAERPKGSFSTLEIQRTEQGDSAMYLCASSDTGPYRPTYEQYFGPGTRLTVT.

This chain links TRBV7-2 with TRBJ1-2; unclear D gene. The CDR3 sequence is 15 residues long. CDR1 and CDR2 from the germline V gene are SGHTA and FQGNSA. V shed 4 bases and J shed 1 base, with 13 bases lying between them. DNA for the CDR3: TGTGCCAGCAGCTCCGACGTAACCTTTAACTATGGCTACACCTTC. Encoded protein: CASSSDVTFNYGYTF.

The CDR3 sequence is CASSVLIEAFF. The CDR3 region has the DNA TGTGCCAGCAGTGTACTGATTGAAGCTTTCTTT. This sequence joins TRBV2 and TRBJ1-1; D ambiguous. Germline V CDR1 and CDR2: SNHLY, FYNNEI. Trimming removed 4 bases from V and 7 bases from J, with 7 bases in between. The CDR3 is made up of 11 amino acids.

This chain links TRBV7-9 with TRBJ2-7, with a possible D match to TRBD1 (5 bases). Trimming shortened V by 4 bases and J by 1 base, and 11 bases separated the two germline ends. Germline V gene data show CDR1 as SEHNR and CDR2 as FQNEAQ (reference sequence). The CDR3 extends over 14 amino acids. CDR3 DNA sequence: TGTGCCAGCAGCTCAGGGTCAGAGTCCTACGAGCAGTACTTC. It translates to CASSSGSESYEQYF. The variable domain in full, completed from reference TRBV7-9 and TRBJ2-7, reads DTGVSQNPRHKITKRGQNVTFRCDPISEHNRLYWYRQTLGQGPEFLTYFQNEAQLEKSRLLSDRFSAERPKGSFSTLEIQRTEQGDSAMYLCASSSGSESYEQYFGPGTRLTVT.

This clone was counted a single time. The CDR3 does not close with the conserved phenylalanine or tryptophan, likely indicating a read error. V gene TRBV16 combines with J gene TRBJ1-2; D perhaps matches TRBD1 (6 bases). The V gene lost 3 bases and the J gene lost 8 bases, with 16 bases spanning the gap. The CDR3 length is 14 residues. Germline assignment: CDR1 KGHSY and CDR2 FQNENV. CDR3 sequence reads: CASSQTGLIGGYTL. DNA for the CDR3: TGTGCCAGCAGCCAGACAGGTTTAATTGGCGGCTACACCCTC.

The CDR3 region has the DNA TGTGCCAGCAGATCTGACAGGAGGAACACTGAAGCTTTCTTT. This encodes CASRSDRRNTEAFF. V is TRBV7-9 and J is TRBJ1-1; D might be TRBD1 (6 bases). Trimming shortened V by 6 bases and J by 1 base, and 12 bases separated the two germline ends. Germline values: CDR1 SEHNR, CDR2 FQNEAQ (reference sequence). The CDR3 runs 14 residues.

J is TRBJ2-4 and V is TRBV5-1; the match to TRBD1 covers 9 bases. After removal of 4 bases from V and 0 bases from J, the junction contained 8 bases not matched to a gene. The CDR3 has 17 residues. From germline, CDR1 is SGHRS and CDR2 YFSETQ. The CDR3 nucleotides are TGCGCCAGCAGCAAACGGACAGGGGACCTAGCCAAAAACATTCAGTACTTC. This codes for CASSKRTGDLAKNIQYF.

The chain joins TRBV10-3 to TRBJ1-1; 8 bases line up with TRBD1. CDR1 and CDR2 (germline): ENHRY, SYGVKD. CDR3 size: 12 residues. Unmatched junction bases numbered 4, after V lost 8 bases and J lost 5 bases. CDR3 coding DNA: TGTGCCATCGGACAGGGTGGTACTGAAGCTTTCTTT. This translates into CAIGQGGTEAFF.

The chain carries TRBV19 and TRBJ2-3, with D perhaps TRBD2 (7 bases). The CDR3 is 15 amino acids. Germline assignment: CDR1 LNHDA and CDR2 SQIVND (reference sequence). Trimming stripped 4 bases from V and 8 bases from J, with 19 bases between. The CDR3 sequence: CASSSSMGGGPTQYF. The CDR3 DNA sequence: TGTGCCAGTAGTAGTAGCATGGGGGGGGGCCCTACGCAGTATTTT.

The chain couples TRBV19 to TRBJ2-1; D unresolved. This CDR3 has 14 residues. CDR1 is LNHDA and CDR2 is SQIVND in the germline V gene (reference sequence). The V end was cut by 2 bases, the J end by 8 bases, with 13 bases between. The CDR3 region has the DNA TGTGCCAGTAGTATATTATACGAGGCGGATGAGCAGTTCTTC. Amino acid sequence: CASSILYEADEQFF.

The V gene is TRBV5-1, the J gene TRBJ1-1; D ambiguous. The CDR3 is 14 residues long. V shed 4 bases and J shed 1 base, with 11 bases lying between them. The V gene's germline CDR1 is SGHRS and CDR2 YFSETQ. The CDR3 region has the DNA TGCGCCAGCAGCGCCAAGTCCGGGAACACTGAAGCTTTCTTT. Translating gives CASSAKSGNTEAFF.

In its sample, this clone was seen a few times. CDR3 sequence (DNA): TGTGCCAGCAGCTCCGGGACGGACACCGGGGAGCTGTTTTTT. Translating gives CASSSGTDTGELFF. V is TRBV7-8 and J is TRBJ2-2; TRBD1 or TRBD2 may be the D gene (5 bases each). The CDR3 is made up of 14 amino acids. Germline V gene lookup returns CDR1 SGHVS and CDR2 FQNEAQ. Trimming removed 4 bases at V and 3 bases at J, with 9 bases between.

The chain employs TRBV19 and TRBJ1-2, with 9 bases fitting TRBD1. Germline-derived CDR1 and CDR2 are LNHDA and SQIVND (reference sequence). J lost 3 bases, V lost 4 bases, and 9 bases had no gene match. The CDR3 covers 16 residues. The CDR3 nucleotides read TGTGCCAGTAGTACTACAGGGACAGGGAGTTACTATGGCTACACCTTC. This codes for CASSTTGTGSYYGYTF.

This chain joins TRBV18 and TRBJ1-4; TRBD1 agrees at 10 bases. J was trimmed by 8 bases and V by 4 bases; bases with no gene match: 10. The germline CDR1 and CDR2 sequences are KGHSH and LQKENI. The CDR3 totals 16 residues. The CDR3 region is CASSRNPGTGEEKLFF. The CDR3 coding sequence is TGTGCCAGCTCACGGAATCCCGGGACAGGGGAGGAAAAACTGTTTTTT. The full variable domain, with the rest looked up from reference TRBV18 and TRBJ1-4, is NAGVMQNPRHLVRRRGQEARLRCSPMKGHSHVYWYRQLPEEGLKFMVYLQKENIIDESGMPKERFSAEFPKEGPSILRIQQVVRGDSAAYFCASSRNPGTGEEKLFFGSGTQLSVL.

The chain carries TRBV11-3 and TRBJ2-5; D uncertain. V gave up 1 base and J gave up 5 bases, with 11 bases separating them. The length of the CDR3 is 14 residues. The germline gives CDR1 SGHNT, CDR2 YENEEA. This chain's CDR3 is CASSLGGVGETQYF. The DNA for the CDR3 is TGTGCCAGCAGCTTAGGAGGCGTGGGGGAGACCCAGTACTTC.

This chain uses TRBV18 with TRBJ2-1; D is perhaps TRBD1 (5 bases). The CDR3 consists of 15 residues. The V end was cut by 2 bases, the J end by 5 bases, with 13 bases between. CDR1 is KGHSH and CDR2 is LQKENI in the germline V gene. The CDR3 coding sequence is TGTGCCAGCTCACCAGATGAGACAGCTAACAATGAGCAGTTCTTC. Residues: CASSPDETANNEQFF.